The 8 T cell receptor beta chains listed next were all sequenced from one sample in a study of blood T cell repertoires in COVID-19. Sequencing was performed with immunoSEQ multiplex PCR; in TCRdb, only in-frame clones are kept and a portion is missing. The table records 200,000 to 300,000 clones, approximately 88% of them present only once. Sequenced sample: PBMCs or T cells enriched from blood (not recorded which). These TCRs come from a woman aged 40 to 50 who had been exposed to COVID-19.

V is TRBV4-3 and J is TRBJ1-2; D is unresolved. In germline, CDR1 is LGHNA, CDR2 YSLEER. The CDR3 is 14 amino acids. The V and J ends lost 3 bases and 1 base respectively, with 9 bases between them. The CDR3 DNA reads as TGCGCCAGCAGCCAGGGAGCCTATAACTATGGCTACACCTTC. Protein sequence: CASSQGAYNYGYTF.

V is TRBV6-5 and J is TRBJ2-7; 7 bases are shared with TRBD1. The CDR3 contains 14 residues. CDR1 MNHEY and CDR2 SVGAGI come from the germline V gene. With V trimmed by 8 bases and J by 0 bases, 7 bases remained unmatched. The CDR3 DNA is TGTGCCAGCCGGGACAGAATCTTCTCCTACGAGCAGTACTTC. Its protein product is CASRDRIFSYEQYF.

The J gene is TRBJ1-6, the V gene TRBV28, with TRBD1 identical over 10 bases. V lost 5 bases to trimming and J lost 11 bases; unmatched junction nucleotides: 6. From germline, CDR1 is MDHEN and CDR2 SYDVKM. This CDR3 has 14 amino acids. The CDR3 sequence is CASSRQGAQPPLHF. The CDR3 DNA reads TGTGCCAGCAGTCGACAGGGGGCGCAGCCACCCCTCCACTTT.

The chain links TRBV7-2 to TRBJ1-1; a weak D match, TRBD1 (6 bases). The CDR3 totals 15 residues. Germline CDR1 and CDR2: SGHTA and FQGNSA. V was cut by 1 base and J by 3 bases, with 12 bases left in between. The CDR3 nucleotides read TGTGCCAGCAGCTTAGAGGCAGGGGATTACACTGAAGCTTTCTTT. It translates to CASSLEAGDYTEAFF. Filled out from reference TRBV7-2 and TRBJ1-1, the complete variable domain reads GAGVSQSPSNKVTEKGKDVELRCDPISGHTALYWYRQSLGQGLEFLIYFQGNSAPDKSGLPSDRFSAERTGGSVSTLTIQRTQQEDSAVYLCASSLEAGDYTEAFFGQGTRLTVV.

This sequence joins TRBV7-3 and TRBJ1-1; TRBD1 might be the D (6 bases). This CDR3 contains 15 residues. Trimming took 2 bases from V and 5 from J, leaving 15 bases between them. Germline V CDR1 and CDR2: SGHTA, FQGTGA. This CDR3 is CASSLSRERGTEAFF. Here the CDR3 DNA reads TGTGCCAGCAGCTTATCCAGGGAAAGGGGGACTGAAGCTTTCTTT.

V and J are TRBV28 and TRBJ2-3; D perhaps matches TRBD2 (7 bases). The V gene lost 8 bases and the J gene lost 4 bases, with 25 bases spanning the gap. CDR3 length: 17 amino acids. Germline assignment: CDR1 MDHEN and CDR2 SYDVKM. The CDR3 DNA sequence: TGTGCCAGCCCTCTAGATCACGGGGGGCGGATCGCAGATACGCAGTATTTT. The encoded protein is CASPLDHGGRIADTQYF.

The chain couples TRBV9 to TRBJ1-2, with 9 bases matching TRBD1. CDR1 SGDLS and CDR2 YYNGEE come from the germline V gene. The CDR3 sequence is 14 residues long. Trimming removed 3 bases from V and 6 bases from J; junction bases left unmatched: 6. CDR3 DNA sequence: TGTGCCAGCAGCGCCCGGGACAGGGTTAATGGCTACACCTTC. It translates to CASSARDRVNGYTF.

The chain is built from TRBV11-2 and TRBJ2-7; perhaps TRBD2 as D (6 bases). V lost 1 base, J lost 7 bases, and 14 bases lay in between. Germline CDR1 reads SGHAT; CDR2 reads FQNNGV. CDR3 length equals 14 residues. Written as DNA, the CDR3 is TGTGCCAGCAGCTTAGCGGGGGACCCAGGGGAGCAGTACTTC. Its protein is CASSLAGDPGEQYF.